This T cell receptor (beta chain) emerged from a study of T-cell reconstitution after alpha-beta-depleted transplantation in children (dated by TCRdb to the mid-2010s). A note on the overall study: Using TCR repertoire profiling, the study followed T-cell immune reconstitution in a quantitative way in children after TCRalphabeta/CD19-depleted allogeneic hematopoietic cell transplantation.

About this clonotype itself: Its target antigen remains unknown. Germline and junction disagree at one end, which may indicate a read error.

Receptor amplification or capture employed PCR. Sequencing relied on an Illumina HiSeq 2500. TCR libraries were prepared with molecular barcoding, using unique molecular identifiers to normalize TCRbeta repertoire quantification. TCRdb passed the public sequencing reads through fastp at Q25 and MiXCR, retaining productive beta sequences. Each CDR3 protein gets just one entry, which takes the most common genes and DNA from the rows behind it. The sample has more than 300,000 distinct CDR3 sequences on record, about 16% of them singletons. About 41% of the sample is taken by the ten largest. Points the paper makes about the study in general: The frequencies of hyperexpanded clones fell over the following months, and after one year, T-cell counts and TCRbeta diversity were mostly attributed to newly produced T cells. The high TCRbeta diversity at day 60 in some patients was ascribed to recipient T cells and intrathymic progenitors that had survived conditioning. About two months after transplant, the apparently early recovery of alphabetaT-cell counts reportedly depended on just several hundred clones that had expanded rapidly and came from non-depleted graft cells.

The cysteine opens and the phenylalanine closes a CDR3 of 15 amino acids. CDR3 DNA is the only sequence kept; it has 45 bases, read in frame from the first base. The germline V gene yields MDHEN for CDR1 and SYDVKM for CDR2. Interpreted using the paper, the treatment or condition label stands for: allogeneic hematopoietic cell transplantation with graft depleted of TCRalphabeta T cells and CD19 B cells. The children who served as transplant recipients had been given grafts of TCRalphabeta/CD19-depleted allogeneic hematopoietic cells. Sequenced material: PBMCs, mostly from graft donor cells, taken 360 days after TCRalphabeta/CD19-depleted stem cell transplant. This sequence was found in a male patient between 2 and 15 years old who had a stem cell transplant for acute lymphoblastic leukemia, so the T cells may come from the graft donor. The chain is encoded by TRBV28 joined to TRBJ1-5; no D segment can be confidently identified. The DNA reads as follows: TGTGCCCGCAGTTCCCGGACGGACGATAATCAGCCCCAGCATTTT. This yields the protein CARSSRTDDNQPQHF.